Listed below are T cell receptor beta chains from one sample, sequenced in a study of cytomegalovirus exposure and HLA in healthy donors. Profiled with immunoSEQ multiplex PCR; TCRdb holds only in-frame clones, not every one. The sample includes 20,000 to 25,000 clones, around 73% seen only once; the top ten take roughly 6.8%. The sequenced sample was PBMCs. All receptors derive from a man in his fifties or sixties in good health and CMV-seronegative. The CDR3 runs from the conserved cysteine through the conserved F or W. D genes are given only for firm matches. Some rows mark clone size as missing; the rest say once, few, many or name a class of expanded clone.

J gene,V gene,D gene,clone size,CDR3 DNA,CDR3 protein
TRBJ2-3,TRBV27,TRBD2,.,TGTGCCAGCAGTACCACGGCTAGCGGGGCTAGCACAGATACGCAGTATTTT,CASSTTASGASTDTQYF
TRBJ2-7,TRBV9,.,.,TGTGCCAGCAGCGACCAGGGGTGTGAGCAGTACTTC,CASSDQGCEQYF
TRBJ1-6,TRBV13,.,.,TGTGCCAGCAGCAAGACAGGAGCAAATTCACCCCTCCACTTT,CASSKTGANSPLHF
TRBJ1-5,TRBV5-5,.,once,TGTGCCAGCAGCGAGAGCCTCATAGACCGGGATCAGCCCCAGCATTTT,CASSESLIDRDQPQHF
TRBJ2-2,TRBV30,TRBD1,.,TGTGCCTGGAGTGGGGCCCGGACAGGGATGTGGGTTGCCGGGGAGCTGTTTTTT,CAWSGARTGMWVAGELFF
TRBJ1-2,TRBV6-5,.,once,TGTGCCAGCGGGTCTAGACAGGCCAACTATGGCTACACCTTC,CASGSRQANYGYTF
TRBJ2-2,TRBV11-3,TRBD2,.,TGTGCCAGCAGCCAAAGCGGGAGGGCCGGGGAGCTGTTTTTT,CASSQSGRAGELFF
TRBJ1-1,TRBV27,.,few,TGTGCCAGCAGTAGACTGGCGGGGGGGCCGTCTCTTATGAACACTGAAGCTTTCTTT,CASSRLAGGPSLMNTEAFF
TRBJ2-3,TRBV7-3,.,once,TGTGCCAGCAGCTCAACATACTGGTCAGATACGCAGTATTTT,CASSSTYWSDTQYF
TRBJ2-1,TRBV2,TRBD1,.,TGTGCCAGGGGGGGACAGGGAGGGAATGAGCAGTTCTTC,CARGGQGGNEQFF
TRBJ2-5,TRBV6-6,TRBD1,.,TGTGCCAGCAGTACCGGGACAGGGGTAACAGAGACCCAGTACTTC,CASSTGTGVTETQYF
TRBJ2-1,TRBV19,.,.,TGTGCCAGTAGTACTCCCCGGCCAATCACGGGGAATGAGCAGTTCTTC,CASSTPRPITGNEQFF
TRBJ2-5,TRBV28,TRBD2,few,TGTGCCAGCAGTTTGTCGGCGGGAGGTTCCGAGACCCAGTACTTC,CASSLSAGGSETQYF
TRBJ2-1,TRBV5-4,TRBD2,.,TGTGCCAGCAGCTCCGCCGGGACTAGCGGGAGAAATGAGCAGTTCTTC,CASSSAGTSGRNEQFF
TRBJ1-1,TRBV18,.,.,TGTGCCAGCTCGAGACAGATTCAGAACACTGAAGCTTTCTTT,CASSRQIQNTEAFF
TRBJ1-4,TRBV5-4,TRBD1,.,TGTGCCAGCAGCTCCACCGGGACAGGGTTCGCTAATGAAAAACTGTTTTTT,CASSSTGTGFANEKLFF
TRBJ2-7,TRBV5-4,TRBD1,.,TGTGCCGTGAACAGGGGGCGCGACGAGCAGTACTTC,CAVNRGRDEQYF
TRBJ1-5,TRBV7-2,TRBD1,.,TGTGCCAGCAGCTTAATAGGGACAGGGGATCAGCCCCAGCATTTT,CASSLIGTGDQPQHF
TRBJ1-1,TRBV6-1,TRBD1,.,TGTGCCAGCAGTGAAGGGACAGGGAGCCACACTGAAGCTTTCTTT,CASSEGTGSHTEAFF
TRBJ2-1,TRBV10-2,TRBD2,.,TGCGCCAGAAGTGAGCCCCTTGGGGCGGGGGGGTTTTATGAGCAGTTCTTC,CARSEPLGAGGFYEQFF
TRBJ2-5,TRBV30,TRBD1,.,TGTGCCTGGAGTCAGACAGGGGGACAAGAGACCCAGTACTTC,CAWSQTGGQETQYF
TRBJ2-7,TRBV2,TRBD1,.,TGTGCCAGCAGCGCCGGGACAGGGGTATACGAGCAGTACTTC,CASSAGTGVYEQYF
TRBJ2-3,TRBV5-1,TRBD2,once,TGCGCCAGCAGCGTTTTCGGGGGGGCCCGAGATACGCAGTATTTT,CASSVFGGARDTQYF
TRBJ2-2,TRBV27,.,.,TGTGCCAGCGGCCCCCCTTACACCGGGGAGCTGTTTTTT,CASGPPYTGELFF
TRBJ2-7,TRBV28,TRBD2,.,TGTGCCAGCAGTACATTAGCGGGAGGATTATACGAGCAGTACTTC,CASSTLAGGLYEQYF
TRBJ2-3,TRBV7-3,TRBD2,.,TGTGCCAGCAGCAAGGGACTAGCGGGGTCAACAGGGGATACGCAGTATTTT,CASSKGLAGSTGDTQYF
TRBJ2-1,TRBV18,TRBD1,.,TGTGCCAGCTCATTTAACAGGGGGGATGAGCAGTTCTTC,CASSFNRGDEQFF
TRBJ2-1,TRBV30,TRBD1,.,TGTGCCTGGACTTTATGGGACAGGGGTAATGAGCAGTTCTTC,CAWTLWDRGNEQFF
TRBJ1-2,TRBV6-4,TRBD1,.,TGTGCCAGCAGTCCCGGACAGGGGGGCTATGGCTACACCTTC,CASSPGQGGYGYTF
TRBJ2-1,TRBV7-8,TRBD1,.,TGTGCCAGCAGCAACTACAGGGGGCGGCATGAGCAGTTCTTC,CASSNYRGRHEQFF